The rows below give T cell receptor beta chains drawn from one sample of a study of blood T cell repertoires in COVID-19. Assay: immunoSEQ multiplex PCR; the TCRdb copy retains only in-frame clones and omits some. This sample carries some 150,000 clones, about 82% of them seen once, and the ten largest clones take 6.2%. Sequencing input: PBMCs or T cells enriched from blood (not recorded which). These receptors were obtained from a woman aged 40 to 49 who had recovered from COVID-19. CDR3s include the opening cysteine and the closing phenylalanine or tryptophan. The D gene is left open where the match is weak. Not all rows give a size; the values are once, few, many and, for expanded clones, a class.

V	size	J	D	CDR3	DNA
TRBV2	few	TRBJ1-1	TRBD1	CASRGDRNTEAFF	TGTGCCAGCAGGGGGGACAGGAACACTGAAGCTTTCTTT
TRBV6-1	few	TRBJ1-6	TRBD1	CASSEEPGGASGRSPLHF	TGTGCCAGCAGTGAAGAGCCAGGGGGCGCTTCGGGGCGGTCACCCCTCCACTTT
TRBV27	.	TRBJ2-1	TRBD2	CASSLTSDTYNEQFF	TGTGCCAGCAGTTTAACTAGCGACACCTACAATGAGCAGTTCTTC
TRBV7-3	.	TRBJ2-1	TRBD2	CASSLGLATYNEQFF	TGTGCCAGCAGCTTGGGACTAGCGACCTACAATGAGCAGTTCTTC
TRBV4-2	few	TRBJ1-6	.	CASSQVGVDSPLHF	TGTGCCAGCAGCCAAGTAGGGGTAGACTCACCCCTCCACTTT
TRBV27	few	TRBJ1-6	TRBD1	CASSLSGGAVRASYNSPLHF	TGTGCCAGCAGTTTATCAGGGGGCGCGGTTCGAGCTTCCTATAATTCACCCCTCCACTTT
TRBV5-1	.	TRBJ2-7	.	CASSLEIGSTYEQYF	TGCGCCAGCAGCTTGGAAATCGGGAGTACCTACGAGCAGTACTTC
TRBV3-1/TRBV3-2	.	TRBJ2-5	TRBD1	CASSQDGTGGRETQYF	TGTGCCAGCAGCCAAGATGGTACAGGGGGTCGGGAGACCCAGTACTTC
TRBV18	.	TRBJ1-1	.	CASFPGTTNTEAFF	TGTGCCAGCTTCCCTGGGACAACGAACACTGAAGCTTTCTTT
TRBV7-9	.	TRBJ2-3	.	CASSPRGEAFTSTDTQYF	TGTGCCAGCAGCCCGCGTGGAGAGGCATTCACTAGCACAGATACGCAGTATTTT
TRBV6-1	.	TRBJ1-1	TRBD1	CASSDQGARDTEAFF	TGTGCCAGCAGTGACCAGGGGGCGCGGGACACTGAAGCTTTCTTT
TRBV5-4	.	TRBJ1-2	TRBD1	CASSLRTGLYGYTF	TGTGCCAGCAGCTTGCGGACAGGGCTCTATGGCTACACCTTC
TRBV6-5	.	TRBJ2-1	TRBD1	CASSYGRGPGNEQFF	TGTGCCAGCAGTTACGGCAGGGGGCCGGGGAATGAGCAGTTCTTC
TRBV6-5	.	TRBJ1-5	TRBD1	CASRGDRVGNQPQHF	TGTGCCAGCAGGGGAGACAGGGTTGGCAATCAGCCCCAGCATTTT
TRBV24-1	once	TRBJ2-3	TRBD1	CATSDSGTANTQYF	TGTGCCACCAGTGATTCCGGGACAGCTAATACGCAGTATTTT
TRBV5-1	.	TRBJ1-2	.	CASSLAEDGYTF	TGCGCCAGCAGCTTGGCCGAGGATGGCTACACCTTC
TRBV9	.	TRBJ2-2	.	CASRSDTGELFF	TGTGCCAGCAGATCTGACACCGGGGAGCTGTTTTTT
TRBV29-1	.	TRBJ2-1	.	CSVRTRNEQFF	TGCAGCGTTAGAACGAGAAATGAGCAGTTCTTC
TRBV7-9	once	TRBJ1-6	.	CASSLGSDSPLHF	TGTGCCAGCAGCTTAGGGTCGGATTCACCCCTCCACTTT
TRBV2	once	TRBJ2-2	TRBD2	CASSEIAGGTGELFF	TGTGCCAGCAGTGAGATAGCGGGAGGGACCGGGGAGCTGTTTTTT
TRBV28	.	TRBJ2-7	.	CASSFYFGSSYEQYF	TGTGCCAGCAGTTTTTATTTTGGGAGCTCCTACGAGCAGTACTTC
TRBV11-2	.	TRBJ2-7	TRBD2	CASSLSSGSDEQYF	TGTGCCAGCAGCTTGAGTAGCGGGAGCGACGAGCAGTACTTC
TRBV19	.	TRBJ1-6	.	CASLAGVANSPLHF	TGTGCCAGTCTCGCCGGCGTAGCTAATTCACCCCTCCACTTT
TRBV14	.	TRBJ1-2	.	CASSQGLQDLYGYTF	TGTGCCAGCAGCCAAGGTTTACAGGACCTCTATGGCTACACCTTC
TRBV5-4	.	TRBJ2-7	TRBD2	CASSLDRTSGREEQYF	TGTGCCAGCAGCTTGGACCGGACTAGCGGGAGGGAAGAGCAGTACTTC
TRBV10-1	few	TRBJ1-1	.	CASSGGDTLIF	TGCGCCAGCAGTGGTGGGGACACCTTGATCTTT
TRBV7-9	.	TRBJ2-1	TRBD1	CASSSRWDSSYNEQFF	TGTGCCAGCAGCTCAAGGTGGGACAGCTCCTACAATGAGCAGTTCTTC
TRBV9	once	TRBJ1-5	.	CASSPGGASNQPQHF	TGTGCCAGCAGCCCCGGAGGGGCGAGCAATCAGCCCCAGCATTTT
TRBV28	few	TRBJ1-5	.	CASSRPHSGNQPQHF	TGTGCCAGCAGTCGTCCACACAGCGGGAATCAGCCCCAGCATTTT
TRBV4-1	.	TRBJ2-5	TRBD2	CASSQDFGASGGWLETQYF	TGCGCCAGCAGCCAAGATTTTGGGGCTAGCGGGGGTTGGTTAGAGACCCAGTACTTC
TRBV19	.	TRBJ1-5	TRBD1	CASSSPTGGQPQHF	TGTGCCAGTAGTTCCCCGACAGGGGGCCAGCCCCAGCATTTT
TRBV5-6	.	TRBJ2-7	TRBD1	CASSLRGLGSSGEQYF	TGTGCCAGCAGCCTGAGGGGGCTTGGCTCTTCGGGCGAGCAGTACTTC
TRBV6-5	.	TRBJ1-2	TRBD1	CASSSSGQDNYGYTF	TGTGCCAGCAGTTCTTCCGGACAGGACAACTATGGCTACACCTTC
TRBV7-9	.	TRBJ2-7	TRBD1	CASGSPRGQATYEQYF	TGTGCCAGCGGATCTCCCCGTGGACAGGCTACCTACGAGCAGTACTTC
TRBV4-1	many	TRBJ2-7	TRBD1	CASSQVYAAGGDYEQYF	TGCGCCAGCAGCCAAGTCTATGCGGCAGGGGGCGACTACGAGCAGTACTTC
TRBV3-1/TRBV3-2	.	TRBJ2-1	TRBD2	CASSQEGTSGGPYNEQFF	TGTGCCAGCAGCCAAGAAGGGACTAGCGGGGGGCCCTACAATGAGCAGTTCTTC
TRBV2	.	TRBJ2-7	.	CASRGASYEQYF	TGTGCCAGCAGGGGAGCCTCCTACGAGCAGTACTTC
TRBV9	.	TRBJ2-5	TRBD2	CASSVFSGLAPQETQYF	TGTGCCAGCAGCGTATTTTCGGGACTAGCACCCCAAGAGACCCAGTACTTC
TRBV4-1	.	TRBJ2-2	.	CASSHPITTSGLKTGELFF	TGCGCCAGCAGCCACCCCATAACGACAAGCGGCCTTAAAACCGGGGAGCTGTTTTTT